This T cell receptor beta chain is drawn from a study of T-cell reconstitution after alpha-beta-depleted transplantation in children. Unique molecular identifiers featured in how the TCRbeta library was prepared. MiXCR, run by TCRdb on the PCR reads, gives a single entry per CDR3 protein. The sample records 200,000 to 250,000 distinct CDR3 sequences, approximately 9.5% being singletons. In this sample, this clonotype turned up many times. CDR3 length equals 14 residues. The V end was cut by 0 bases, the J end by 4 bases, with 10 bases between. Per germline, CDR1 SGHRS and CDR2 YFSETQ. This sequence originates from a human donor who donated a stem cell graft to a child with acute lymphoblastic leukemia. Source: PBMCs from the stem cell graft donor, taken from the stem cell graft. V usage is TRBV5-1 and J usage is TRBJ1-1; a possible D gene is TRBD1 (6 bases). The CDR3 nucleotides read TGCGCCAGCAGCTTGGTACAGGGCAGCACTGAAGCTTTCTTT. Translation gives CASSLVQGSTEAFF.